This record concerns one TCR beta chain sequence. The PCR employed 60 Vbeta primers together with 13 Jbeta primers. Sequencing was performed with immunoSEQ multiplex PCR; in TCRdb, only in-frame clones are kept and a portion is missing. The table has approximately 110,000 clones, over 60% seen once; the top ten hold less than 2%. This CDR3 is built from 19 residues. With 0 bases clipped from V and 8 bases from J, the junction kept 13 bases outside the gene matches. The germline V gene has CDR1 MGHRA and CDR2 YSYEKL. These data originate in a study of cytomegalovirus exposure and HLA in healthy donors.

The source of this sequence is a man aged 45 to 65 in good health and CMV-seronegative. Sequencing was done on a sample of PBMCs. V is TRBV4-1 and J is TRBJ1-6; 10 nucleotides match TRBD1. CDR3 in DNA: TGCGCCAGCAGCCAAGAAAAAGGGAGATGGGACAGGGGTTATTCACCCCTCCACTTT. It is translated as CASSQEKGRWDRGYSPLHF.